Listed below are T cell receptor beta chains from one sample, sequenced in a study of PD-1 blockade in classical Hodgkin lymphoma. Clones were read by immunoSEQ multiplex PCR, and TCRdb kept only the in-frame ones, dropping some. This sample has some 90,000 clones, with around 80% found just once. Here the sequenced sample was peripheral blood mononuclear cells (PBMCs), taken before the fourth cycle of nivolumab. These receptors all come from a human donor with classical Hodgkin lymphoma. CDR3s include the opening cysteine and the closing phenylalanine or tryptophan. Fields, in order: clone size, D gene, J gene, V gene, CDR3 DNA, CDR3 protein. A D gene is named only where the DNA matches it firmly. For some rows the clone size is stated as once, few or many, or as a class when expanded; others skip it.

clone size: NA
D gene: NA
J gene: TRBJ1-4
V gene: TRBV4-3
CDR3 DNA: TGCGCCAGCAGCCCGGGGAGGGGTGGAAAACTGTTTTTT
CDR3 protein: CASSPGRGGKLFF

clone size: NA
D gene: TRBD2
J gene: TRBJ2-7
V gene: TRBV28
CDR3 DNA: TGTGCCAGCAGTTTATGGCCCCAAGTTAGCGGGAGCTCCTACGAGCAGTACTTC
CDR3 protein: CASSLWPQVSGSSYEQYF

clone size: few
D gene: TRBD2
J gene: TRBJ2-5
V gene: TRBV4-1
CDR3 DNA: TGCGCCAGCAGCCAAGCCGCGGGGGGCCGCCAAGAGACCCAGTACTTC
CDR3 protein: CASSQAAGGRQETQYF

clone size: NA
D gene: NA
J gene: TRBJ2-1
V gene: TRBV18
CDR3 DNA: TGTGCCAGCTCACCGGTCGAAGTGTCGGGAGCAGGTTACAATGAGCAGTTCTTC
CDR3 protein: CASSPVEVSGAGYNEQFF

clone size: NA
D gene: TRBD1
J gene: TRBJ2-3
V gene: TRBV6-1
CDR3 DNA: TGTGCCAGCAGTAGGGGGCATACGCAGTATTTT
CDR3 protein: CASSRGHTQYF

clone size: once
D gene: TRBD1
J gene: TRBJ2-7
V gene: TRBV28
CDR3 DNA: TGTGCCAGCAGAGGACAGGGGGCGGTAGGCGAGCAGTACTTC
CDR3 protein: CASRGQGAVGEQYF

clone size: NA
D gene: TRBD2
J gene: TRBJ2-7
V gene: TRBV11-1
CDR3 DNA: TGTGCCAGCAGCACGACGCGGGGGGGTTACGACTACGAGCAGTACTTC
CDR3 protein: CASSTTRGGYDYEQYF

clone size: NA
D gene: NA
J gene: TRBJ1-3
V gene: TRBV5-1
CDR3 DNA: TGCGCCAGCAGCTCAAAGGAGGGCTCTGGAAACACCATATATTTT
CDR3 protein: CASSSKEGSGNTIYF

clone size: NA
D gene: NA
J gene: TRBJ2-5
V gene: TRBV5-6
CDR3 DNA: TGTGCCAGCAGCTTGAGGGAGACCCAGTACTTC
CDR3 protein: CASSLRETQYF

clone size: NA
D gene: NA
J gene: TRBJ2-7
V gene: TRBV5-6
CDR3 DNA: TGTGCCAGCAGCTTAACCGGGACGAACGAGCAGTACTTC
CDR3 protein: CASSLTGTNEQYF

clone size: NA
D gene: NA
J gene: TRBJ1-4
V gene: TRBV18
CDR3 DNA: TGTGCCAGCTCACCATCGGGACGTAATGAAAAACTGTTTTTT
CDR3 protein: CASSPSGRNEKLFF

clone size: once
D gene: NA
J gene: TRBJ2-7
V gene: TRBV28
CDR3 DNA: TGTGCCAGCAGCCTCCGTTACGAGCAGTACTTC
CDR3 protein: CASSLRYEQYF

clone size: once
D gene: TRBD2
J gene: TRBJ2-3
V gene: TRBV5-6
CDR3 DNA: TGTGCCAGCAGCATCCTTAGCGGGGGGAGCACAGATACGCAGTATTTT
CDR3 protein: CASSILSGGSTDTQYF

clone size: NA
D gene: NA
J gene: TRBJ2-3
V gene: TRBV29-1
CDR3 DNA: TGCAGCGTTGTGCGGATGGGGGGCGCAAACCCAGATACGCAGTATTTT
CDR3 protein: CSVVRMGGANPDTQYF

clone size: NA
D gene: NA
J gene: TRBJ2-7
V gene: TRBV7-9
CDR3 DNA: TGTGCCAGCAGCGAGAAGAATTACGAGCAGTACTTC
CDR3 protein: CASSEKNYEQYF

clone size: medium-sized
D gene: NA
J gene: TRBJ1-1
V gene: TRBV30
CDR3 DNA: TGTGCCTGGTCCCACAAAGTCAGTGAAGCTTTCTTT
CDR3 protein: CAWSHKVSEAFF

clone size: NA
D gene: NA
J gene: TRBJ2-1
V gene: TRBV21-1
CDR3 DNA: TGTGCCAGCAGCAAAAAGGTGTTGGGCGGGAGCTCCTACAATGAGCAGTTCTTC
CDR3 protein: CASSKKVLGGSSYNEQFF

clone size: once
D gene: NA
J gene: TRBJ2-2
V gene: TRBV2
CDR3 DNA: TGTGCCAGCATTTTATCACACGGACGCACCGGGGAGCTGTTTTTT
CDR3 protein: CASILSHGRTGELFF

clone size: NA
D gene: NA
J gene: TRBJ2-3
V gene: TRBV30
CDR3 DNA: TGTGCGATAACAGGGGATACGCAGTATTTT
CDR3 protein: CAITGDTQYF

clone size: NA
D gene: TRBD1
J gene: TRBJ2-3
V gene: TRBV4-1
CDR3 DNA: TGCGCCAGCAGCCAAGGGGGACAGGGTTTGCTAGATACGCAGTATTTT
CDR3 protein: CASSQGGQGLLDTQYF

clone size: NA
D gene: TRBD2
J gene: TRBJ2-3
V gene: TRBV7-3
CDR3 DNA: TGTGCCAGCACCCACGGCGGGAGGACCACAGATACGCAGTATTTT
CDR3 protein: CASTHGGRTTDTQYF

clone size: NA
D gene: TRBD2
J gene: TRBJ2-3
V gene: TRBV11-3
CDR3 DNA: TGTGCCAGCAGTCCAAGCGGGGACACAGATACGCAGTATTTT
CDR3 protein: CASSPSGDTDTQYF

clone size: NA
D gene: TRBD1
J gene: TRBJ1-6
V gene: TRBV27
CDR3 DNA: TGTGCCAGCAGTTCCATCCGGGACAGCAATTCACCCCTCCACTTT
CDR3 protein: CASSSIRDSNSPLHF

clone size: NA
D gene: TRBD1
J gene: TRBJ1-1
V gene: TRBV5-1
CDR3 DNA: TGCGCCAGCAGCCCTTCCCTTGGACAGGCGAACACTGAAGCTTTCTTT
CDR3 protein: CASSPSLGQANTEAFF

clone size: once
D gene: NA
J gene: TRBJ2-2
V gene: TRBV25-1
CDR3 DNA: TGTGCCAGCAGTGTCCGACTGGGGGCCACCGGGGAGCTGTTTTTT
CDR3 protein: CASSVRLGATGELFF

clone size: few
D gene: TRBD1
J gene: TRBJ1-2
V gene: TRBV5-4
CDR3 DNA: TGTGCCAGCAGCCAGGGACAGACCTATGGCTACACCTTC
CDR3 protein: CASSQGQTYGYTF

clone size: NA
D gene: NA
J gene: TRBJ1-1
V gene: TRBV11-3
CDR3 DNA: TGTGCCAGCAGCGCGCAGGGTAAGAACACTGAAGCTTTCTTT
CDR3 protein: CASSAQGKNTEAFF

clone size: NA
D gene: NA
J gene: TRBJ2-3
V gene: TRBV9
CDR3 DNA: TGTGCCAGCAGCGTAGTCGCCGCCAGGGGGGGGGATACGCAGTATTTT
CDR3 protein: CASSVVAARGGDTQYF

clone size: NA
D gene: NA
J gene: TRBJ2-1
V gene: TRBV9
CDR3 DNA: TGTGCCAGCAGCGTAGAATGGACCAGCTCCTACAATGAGCAGTTCTTC
CDR3 protein: CASSVEWTSSYNEQFF

clone size: NA
D gene: NA
J gene: TRBJ1-1
V gene: TRBV30
CDR3 DNA: TGTGCCTGGAGTGGCGGAAGGAGGGCGGGTTGGAACACTGAAGCTTTCTTT
CDR3 protein: CAWSGGRRAGWNTEAFF

clone size: few
D gene: NA
J gene: TRBJ1-1
V gene: TRBV28
CDR3 DNA: TGTGCCAGCAGCCAAGGGGGGGTAAGGAACACTGAAGCTTTCTTT
CDR3 protein: CASSQGGVRNTEAFF

clone size: NA
D gene: NA
J gene: TRBJ2-3
V gene: TRBV27
CDR3 DNA: TGTGCCAGCTGCGGGGCCGCCACAGATACGCAGTATTTT
CDR3 protein: CASCGAATDTQYF

clone size: few
D gene: NA
J gene: TRBJ1-3
V gene: TRBV7-9
CDR3 DNA: TGTGCCAGCAGCTTTGACGGGGGGAACGGAAACACCATATATTTT
CDR3 protein: CASSFDGGNGNTIYF

clone size: NA
D gene: NA
J gene: TRBJ1-4
V gene: TRBV6-6
CDR3 DNA: TGTGCCAGCAATCCAAGAGGTGAAAAACTGTTTTTT
CDR3 protein: CASNPRGEKLFF

clone size: NA
D gene: TRBD1
J gene: TRBJ2-7
V gene: TRBV19
CDR3 DNA: TGTGCCAGTAGTGCCTCCGGGACAGGAGTATACGAGCAGTACTTC
CDR3 protein: CASSASGTGVYEQYF

clone size: NA
D gene: TRBD1
J gene: TRBJ2-7
V gene: TRBV11-3
CDR3 DNA: TGTGCCAGCAGCACAGGGGGCCGGGGGGAGCAGTACTTC
CDR3 protein: CASSTGGRGEQYF

clone size: NA
D gene: TRBD2
J gene: TRBJ2-1
V gene: TRBV7-8
CDR3 DNA: TGTGCCAGCAGCTCCGGACTAGCGGGGGGTTCCTACAATGAGCAGTTCTTC
CDR3 protein: CASSSGLAGGSYNEQFF

clone size: NA
D gene: NA
J gene: TRBJ1-2
V gene: TRBV7-9
CDR3 DNA: TGTGCCAGCAGCGACGTGAAGGATGGCTACACCTTC
CDR3 protein: CASSDVKDGYTF

clone size: few
D gene: TRBD1
J gene: TRBJ2-5
V gene: TRBV2
CDR3 DNA: TGTGCCAGTACGGGACAGGGAATTGGAGAGACCCAGTACTTC
CDR3 protein: CASTGQGIGETQYF

clone size: once
D gene: TRBD1
J gene: TRBJ1-1
V gene: TRBV29-1
CDR3 DNA: TGCAGCGTCAAAGGGGGCCCTAACACTGAAGCTTTCTTT
CDR3 protein: CSVKGGPNTEAFF

clone size: NA
D gene: TRBD1
J gene: TRBJ1-4
V gene: TRBV10-3
CDR3 DNA: TGTGCCATCAGAGGACAGGGGGCGAATGAAAAACTGTTTTTT
CDR3 protein: CAIRGQGANEKLFF

clone size: many
D gene: NA
J gene: TRBJ2-7
V gene: TRBV5-4
CDR3 DNA: TGTGCCAGCAGCTCTGGGGGGGGCACCTACGAGCAGTACTTC
CDR3 protein: CASSSGGGTYEQYF

clone size: NA
D gene: NA
J gene: TRBJ1-5
V gene: TRBV28
CDR3 DNA: TGTGCCAGCAGTTTTTCGGGAGAGGTTTATCAGCCCCAGCATTTT
CDR3 protein: CASSFSGEVYQPQHF

clone size: NA
D gene: NA
J gene: TRBJ2-1
V gene: TRBV29-1
CDR3 DNA: TGCAGCGTTGAAGGTGACAATGAGCAGTTCTTC
CDR3 protein: CSVEGDNEQFF

clone size: NA
D gene: NA
J gene: TRBJ2-3
V gene: TRBV19
CDR3 DNA: TGTGCCAGTAGTACAAGGACAGATACGCAGTATTTT
CDR3 protein: CASSTRTDTQYF